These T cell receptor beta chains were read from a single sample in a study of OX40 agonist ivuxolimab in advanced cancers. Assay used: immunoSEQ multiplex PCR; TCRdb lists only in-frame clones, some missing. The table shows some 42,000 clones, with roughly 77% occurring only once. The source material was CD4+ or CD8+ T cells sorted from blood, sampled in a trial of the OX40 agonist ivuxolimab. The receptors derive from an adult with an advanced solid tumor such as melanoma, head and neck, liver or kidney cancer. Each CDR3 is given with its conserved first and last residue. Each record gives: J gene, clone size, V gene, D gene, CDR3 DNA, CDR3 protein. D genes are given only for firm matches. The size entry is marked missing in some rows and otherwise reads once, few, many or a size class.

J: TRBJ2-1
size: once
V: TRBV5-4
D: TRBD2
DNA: TGTGCCAGCAGCACCGGGACTAGCGGGATTAATATGTTCTTC
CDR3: CASSTGTSGINMFF

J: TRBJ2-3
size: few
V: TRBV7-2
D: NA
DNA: TGTGCCAGCAGCTCCCGGGCCCAAACGACTACGCAGTATTTT
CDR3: CASSSRAQTTTQYF

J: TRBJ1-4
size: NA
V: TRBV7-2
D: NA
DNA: TGTGCCAGCAGCTTAGCAAGGGCCAATGAAAAACTGTTTTTT
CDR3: CASSLARANEKLFF

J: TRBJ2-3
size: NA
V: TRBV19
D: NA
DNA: TGTGCCAGTAGTCTCACAGCATCTAGCACAGATACGCAGTATTTT
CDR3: CASSLTASSTDTQYF

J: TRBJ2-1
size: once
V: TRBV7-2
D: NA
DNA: TGTGCCAGCAGCTTAATCCCGGGACGGGATTACAATGAGCAGTTCTTC
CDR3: CASSLIPGRDYNEQFF

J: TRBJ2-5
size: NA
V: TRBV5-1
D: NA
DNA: TGCGCCAGCAGGGATCTCAGTGGGGAGACCCAGTACTTC
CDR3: CASRDLSGETQYF

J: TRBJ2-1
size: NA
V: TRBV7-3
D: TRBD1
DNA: TGTGCCAGCAGCTTAATTCCTCAGGACAGGGATAAGATCTACAATGAGCAGTTCTTC
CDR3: CASSLIPQDRDKIYNEQFF

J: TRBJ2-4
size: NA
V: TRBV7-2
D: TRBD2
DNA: TGTGCCAGCAGCTTTTCTCCTAGCGGGGGCAAAAACATTCAGTACTTC
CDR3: CASSFSPSGGKNIQYF

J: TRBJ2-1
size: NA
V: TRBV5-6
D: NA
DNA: TGTGCCAGCAGCAGAATGTACAATGAGCAGTTCTTC
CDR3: CASSRMYNEQFF

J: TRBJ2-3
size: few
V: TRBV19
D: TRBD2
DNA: TGTGCCAGTAGTATACGACTAGCGGGTGGGACAGATACGCAGTATTTT
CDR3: CASSIRLAGGTDTQYF

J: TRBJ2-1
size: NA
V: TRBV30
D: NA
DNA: TGTGCCTGGAGTGTAAACAATGAGCAGTTCTTC
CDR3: CAWSVNNEQFF

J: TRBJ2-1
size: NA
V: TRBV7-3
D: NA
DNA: TGTGCCAGCAGCTTAACACAGGGACCCTACAATGAGCAGTTCTTC
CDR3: CASSLTQGPYNEQFF

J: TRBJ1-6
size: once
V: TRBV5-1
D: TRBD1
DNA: TGCGCCAGCAGCAACGGACAGGCTTCACTATTCGGTTCACCCCTCCACTTT
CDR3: CASSNGQASLFGSPLHF

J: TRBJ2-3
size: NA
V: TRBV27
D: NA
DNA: TGTGCCAGCAGTTTATCGATAACAGGAGCAGGAGCAAGCACAGATACGCAGTATTTT
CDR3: CASSLSITGAGASTDTQYF

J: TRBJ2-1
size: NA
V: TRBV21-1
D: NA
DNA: TGTGCCACCCCGGGGACAGGGGGAATCAATGAGCAGTTCTTC
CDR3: CATPGTGGINEQFF

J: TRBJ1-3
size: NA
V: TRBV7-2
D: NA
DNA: TGTGCCAGCAGCTTATGGGCTCACTCTGGAAACACCATATATTTT
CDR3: CASSLWAHSGNTIYF

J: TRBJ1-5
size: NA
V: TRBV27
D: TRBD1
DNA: TGTGCCAGCAGTTTGTCGGCCGGGACAGGGCCCGGTCAGCCCCAGCATTTT
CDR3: CASSLSAGTGPGQPQHF

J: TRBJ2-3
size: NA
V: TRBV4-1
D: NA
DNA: TGCGCCAGCAGCCAAGAATTCATAGAGCGATTGAGCACAGATACGCAGTATTTT
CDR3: CASSQEFIERLSTDTQYF

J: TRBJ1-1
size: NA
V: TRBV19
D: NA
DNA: TGTGCCAGTATGACACTGGGCACTGAAGCTTTCTTT
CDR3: CASMTLGTEAFF

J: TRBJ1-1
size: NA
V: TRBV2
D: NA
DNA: TGTGCCAGCAGTCCTTACACTGAAGCTTTCTTT
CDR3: CASSPYTEAFF

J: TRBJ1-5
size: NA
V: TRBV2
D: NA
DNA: TGTGCCAGCAAGGGTAGCAATCAGCCCCAGCATTTT
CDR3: CASKGSNQPQHF

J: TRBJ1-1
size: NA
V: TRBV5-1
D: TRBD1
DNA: TGCGCCAGCAGCTTGGGGACAGGTGGGACTGAAGCTTTCTTT
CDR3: CASSLGTGGTEAFF

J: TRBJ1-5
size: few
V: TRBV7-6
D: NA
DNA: TGTGCCAGCAGCTTAGGAATAGGCAATCAGCCCCAGCATTTT
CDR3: CASSLGIGNQPQHF

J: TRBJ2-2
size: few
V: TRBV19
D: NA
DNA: TGTGCCAGTAGCAGGACAGCTAACACCGGGGAGCTGTTTTTT
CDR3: CASSRTANTGELFF

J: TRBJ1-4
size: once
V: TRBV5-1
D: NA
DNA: TGCGCCAGCAGCTCCGGACAGCTGGTCGGAGAAAAACTGTTTTTT
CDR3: CASSSGQLVGEKLFF

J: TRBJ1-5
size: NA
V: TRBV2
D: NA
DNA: TGTGCCAGCAGTGAAGAAGCCCCTGGCCTTCAGCCCCAGCATTTT
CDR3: CASSEEAPGLQPQHF

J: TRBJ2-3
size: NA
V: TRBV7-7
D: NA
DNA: TGTGCTAGCAGCTTAGGTACTAGCACAGATACGCAGTATTTT
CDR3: CASSLGTSTDTQYF

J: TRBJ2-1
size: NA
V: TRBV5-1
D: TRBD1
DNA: TGCGCCAGCAGCCAGGGACAGCCGACTTTCGATGAGCAGTTCTTC
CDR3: CASSQGQPTFDEQFF